This T cell receptor (beta chain) was identified in a study of cytomegalovirus exposure and HLA in healthy donors. The PCR employed 60 Vbeta primers together with 13 Jbeta primers. Generated by immunoSEQ multiplex PCR, the TCRdb table keeps only in-frame clones and is missing some. This table holds just over 150,000 clones, around 80% found once. CDR1 and CDR2 (germline): LNHDA, SQIVND (reference sequence). Unmatched junction bases numbered 10, after V lost 3 bases and J lost 3 bases. The CDR3 loop spans 17 amino acids. This chain joins TRBV19 and TRBJ2-7, with 11 bases matching TRBD2. The clonotype was recovered from a male donor in good health and CMV-seropositive. Sequencing input: PBMCs. The CDR3 DNA sequence: TGTGCCAGTAGTATGCGGCTAGCGGGAGGAGTTAGCTACGAGCAGTACTTC. Encoded protein: CASSMRLAGGVSYEQYF.